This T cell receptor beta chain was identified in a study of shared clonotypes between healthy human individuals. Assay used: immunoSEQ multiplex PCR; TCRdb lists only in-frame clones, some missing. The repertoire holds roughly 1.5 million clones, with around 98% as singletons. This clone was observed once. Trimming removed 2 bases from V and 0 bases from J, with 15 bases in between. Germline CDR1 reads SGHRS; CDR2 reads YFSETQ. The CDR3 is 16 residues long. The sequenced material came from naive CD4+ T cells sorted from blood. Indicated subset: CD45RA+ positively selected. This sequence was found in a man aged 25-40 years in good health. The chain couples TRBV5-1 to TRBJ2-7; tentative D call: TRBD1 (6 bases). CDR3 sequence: CASSLQAQGGSYEQYF. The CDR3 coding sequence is TGCGCCAGCAGCTTACAAGCTCAAGGGGGCTCCTACGAGCAGTACTTC.